The source of this T cell receptor (beta chain) is a study of beta chain features in type 1 diabetes. General observations from the study: There were fewer insertions and more deletions at the VDJ junctions of type 1 diabetes patients. Sampled from patients, naive, central memory and Treg TCRB repertoires appeared more similar than those sampled from healthy donors. TCRB CDR3 length was moderately but significantly reduced in all four CD4+ subsets of Type 1 diabetes patients.

Sequenced material consisted of expressed TCRB transcripts (all of the isolated RNA was reverse transcribed). Regulatory, naive and central memory T cell samples averaged approximately 3.8 million reads. Measured with immunoSEQ multiplex PCR; TCRdb has only the in-frame clones, and not every one. The repertoire holds approximately 150,000 clones, with about 9.1% as singletons. This clone was observed a few times. The antigen is undetermined. Germline V gives CDR1 WNHNN, CDR2 SYGVQD (reference sequence). The junction had 6 bases not matched to a gene; V was cut back by 2 bases and J by 2 bases. The CDR3 totals 15 residues.

Sequencing was performed on central memory CD4+ T cells from blood. The receptor was isolated from a woman between 40 and 55 years old in good health. The rearrangement joins TRBV10-1 to TRBJ2-7, with 7 bases matching TRBD1. The CDR3 DNA follows: TGCGCCAGCAGTGAGATGGGGGACAGTACCTACGAGCAGTACTTC. Encoded protein: CASSEMGDSTYEQYF.